The 7 T cell receptor beta chains in this list originate from one sample, sequenced in a study of graft-versus-host responses after intestinal transplantation. These receptors have no identified antigens. Repertoires were generated with immunoSEQ multiplex PCR, while TCRdb's copy carries only in-frame clones and drops some. The data show roughly 99,000 clones, approximately 90% seen once. The material was unstimulated CD8+ T cells sorted from spleen or lymph node cells, obtained before transplant. The receptors were gathered from a human donor who was the organ donor for an intestinal transplant.

V gene TRBV20-1 combines with J gene TRBJ2-2, with D tentatively TRBD2 (6 bases). Germline loops: CDR1 DFQATT, CDR2 SNEGSKA (reference sequence). V lost 2 bases and J lost 8, with 6 bases in between. The CDR3 runs 11 residues. CDR3 sequence (DNA): TGCAGTGCTAGACTAGCGGGGGAGCTGTTTTTT. The encoded protein is CSARLAGELFF.

The gene calls are TRBV27 and TRBJ2-3; the match to TRBD2 covers 10 bases. The CDR3 loop spans 14 amino acids. CDR1 and CDR2 from the germline V gene are MNHEY and SMNVEV (reference sequence). V gave up 10 bases and J gave up 1 base; unmatched junction bases: 5. The CDR3 nucleotides are TGTGCCACGCAAACTAGCGGGGGCACAGATACGCAGTATTTT. Its translation is CATQTSGGTDTQYF.

The chain is built from TRBV5-4 and TRBJ2-3; 9 nucleotides match TRBD1. With 0 bases clipped from V and 3 bases from J, the junction kept 8 bases outside the gene matches. The CDR3 totals 17 residues. CDR1 is SGHNT, CDR2 YYREEE, per germline (reference sequence). This CDR3 is CASSLGGTGYLTDTQYF. The CDR3 coding sequence is TGTGCCAGCAGCTTGGGGGGGACAGGGTACCTAACAGATACGCAGTATTTT. The whole variable domain, filled in from reference TRBV5-4 and TRBJ2-3, reads ETGVTQSPTHLIKTRGQQVTLRCSSQSGHNTVSWYQQALGQGPQFIFQYYREEENGRGNFPPRFSGLQFPNYSSELNVNALELDDSALYLCASSLGGTGYLTDTQYFGPGTRLTVL.

V gene TRBV7-8 combines with J gene TRBJ2-3; no clear D gene. Trimming cost V 0 bases and J 2 bases, with 24 bases left between them. CDR1 is SGHVS and CDR2 is FQNEAQ in the germline V gene. The CDR3 sequence is 20 residues long. The CDR3 reads CASSLAKEQYLSLYTDTQYF. The CDR3 DNA sequence: TGTGCCAGCAGCTTAGCGAAGGAACAGTACCTCTCCCTCTACACAGATACGCAGTATTTT.

The rearrangement links TRBV9 to TRBJ2-7, with D perhaps matching TRBD1 (6 bases). There are 14 residues in the CDR3. V lost 4 bases to trimming and J lost 0 bases, with 11 bases between them. In germline, CDR1 is SGDLS, CDR2 YYNGEE. The CDR3 DNA reads as TGTGCCAGCAGCAGGGACATGGGCTCCTACGAGCAGTACTTC. As protein: CASSRDMGSYEQYF.

The gene calls are TRBV9 and TRBJ2-1, with 10 positions matching TRBD2. Germline V CDR1 and CDR2: SGDLS, YYNGEE. V shed 3 bases, J shed 6 bases, and the junction held 3 bases outside the gene matches. The CDR3 length is 14 residues. CDR3 loop: CASSGTSGPNEQFF. CDR3 coding DNA: TGTGCCAGCAGCGGGACTAGCGGACCCAATGAGCAGTTCTTC.

This chain connects TRBV4-1 to TRBJ2-2; possibly TRBD1 for D (5 bases). The CDR3 length is 16 residues. The ends were cut back, 0 bases at V and 6 bases at J, with 14 bases in the middle. CDR1 MGHRA and CDR2 YSYEKL come from the germline V gene. The CDR3 sequence: CASSQDGQGSPGELFF. As DNA, the CDR3 is TGCGCCAGCAGCCAAGACGGGCAGGGAAGCCCCGGGGAGCTGTTTTTT.